One sample yielded the 27 T cell receptor beta chains listed below, sequenced in a study of T cells in Graves' hyperthyroidism and ophthalmopathy. Amplified TCR beta CDR3 regions came from RNA transcripts. An initial round of RT-PCR targeting the TCR CDR3 relied on the HTBI primer set. TCRdb re-derived calls from the multiplex PCR reads in MiXCR, one entry per CDR3 protein. Seen here are about 480,000 distinct CDR3 sequences, around 14% observed once, and the top ten hold over 15%. The sample consisted of blood. The origin of the receptors is a woman under 30 with Graves' hyperthyroidism.

This clonotype was recorded a few times. The CDR3 DNA is TGCGCCAGCAGCCAAGTAACAGGGAGTGAGCAGTACTTC. The encoded protein is CASSQVTGSEQYF. V gene TRBV4-1 combines with J gene TRBJ2-7, with a possible D match to TRBD1 (6 bases). CDR1 is MGHRA, CDR2 YSYEKL, per germline. CDR3 length: 13 amino acids. Trimming took 1 base from V and 7 from J, leaving 11 bases between them.

The table lists this clonotype with many counts. V and J are TRBV20-1 and TRBJ1-1; weak D call: TRBD1 (6 bases). The CDR3 sequence is 16 residues long. Trimming left V 3 bases short and J 0 bases short, with 17 bases between. Germline V lookup: CDR1 DFQATT, CDR2 SNEGSKA (reference sequence). The DNA of the CDR3 is TGCAGTGCTAGCCCGCCCTTAGGGGGGATGAACACTGAAGCTTTCTTT. Amino acids: CSASPPLGGMNTEAFF.

The rearrangement uses TRBV20-1 and TRBJ2-7, with D possibly matching TRBD2 (6 bases). The CDR3 runs 13 residues. Trimming took off 4 bases at V and 7 bases at J, with 17 bases between the two ends. CDR1 and CDR2 (germline): DFQATT, SNEGSKA (reference sequence). Here the CDR3 reads CSAKHDGGREQYF. DNA of the CDR3: TGCAGTGCTAAGCACGACGGGGGACGAGAGCAGTACTTC.

This clonotype was picked up many times. V is TRBV12-3 or TRBV12-4 and J is TRBJ2-7; no clear D. The CDR3 is 13 amino acids. Between the trimmed V and J ends, which lost 6 bases and 6 bases, there was a span of 15 bases. The CDR3 DNA follows: TGTGCCAGCAGCTCCCCAGGAACGGGCGAGCAGTACTTC. The encoded protein is CASSSPGTGEQYF.

This clonotype was seen many times. This chain uses TRBV6-1 with TRBJ2-1; D might be TRBD1 or TRBD2, each matching 5 bases. CDR1 MNHNS and CDR2 SASEGT come from the germline V gene. Trimming removed 4 bases at V and 7 bases at J, with 14 bases between. The CDR3 is 14 amino acids. The CDR3 is CASSGQAGTNEQFF. The CDR3 DNA follows: TGTGCCAGCAGTGGGCAAGCAGGGACGAATGAGCAGTTCTTC.

This clonotype was observed at least ten times. The chain couples TRBV30 to TRBJ1-6; 7 bases match TRBD1. Per the germline V gene, CDR1 is GTSNPN and CDR2 is SVGIG (reference sequence). The length of the CDR3 is 13 residues. V gave up 3 bases and J gave up 10 bases; unmatched junction bases: 6. CDR3 residues: CAWRGARGSPLHF. The CDR3 DNA reads as TGTGCCTGGAGGGGGGCCAGGGGGTCACCCCTCCACTTT.

The chain links TRBV29-1 to TRBJ1-2; D is unresolved. This CDR3 comprises 14 residues. Germline V gene lookup returns CDR1 SQVTM and CDR2 ANQGSEA. Deletions cut 3 bases from V and 6 bases from J, with 17 bases between. The CDR3 spells CSVELGYGRDGYTF. In DNA, the CDR3 is TGCAGCGTTGAGTTGGGGTATGGTAGGGATGGCTACACCTTC.

V is TRBV4-2 and J is TRBJ1-2; D remains ambiguous. V lost 1 base to trimming and J lost 7 bases, with 16 bases between them. Germline CDR1 and CDR2: LGHNA and YNFKEQ. The CDR3 spans 15 residues. CDR3 region: CASSQARSYLVGYTF. The CDR3 DNA reads TGTGCCAGCAGCCAAGCCAGGTCCTACCTAGTTGGCTACACCTTC.

The table lists this clonotype with many counts. The V gene is TRBV11-3, the J gene TRBJ2-5, with TRBD2 identical over 8 bases. Per germline, CDR1 SGHNT and CDR2 YENEEA. The CDR3 contains 17 residues. Trimming took 1 base from V and 1 from J; bases not matched to a gene: 8. The CDR3 DNA reads TGTGCCAGCAGCTTAGCCAAGAGCGGGAGAACCCAAGAGACCCAGTACTTC. It yields the protein CASSLAKSGRTQETQYF.

CDR3 sequence reads: CASSLASGGKSSYEQYF. In DNA form, the CDR3 reads TGTGCCAGCAGCTTAGCGTCAGGGGGCAAGAGCTCCTACGAGCAGTACTTC. The V call is TRBV13, the J call TRBJ2-7; 8 positions agree with TRBD1. The CDR3 has 17 residues. The junction had 8 bases not matched to a gene; V was cut back by 1 base and J by 0 bases. Germline V CDR1 and CDR2: PRHDT, FYEKMQ (reference sequence).

In its sample, this clonotype was seen many times. The genes are TRBV12-5 and TRBJ1-1, with D possibly TRBD1 on 5 matching bases. V lost 4 bases and J 3 bases, leaving 15 bases between the germline ends. This CDR3 contains 15 residues. The germline gives CDR1 LGHNT, CDR2 FRNRAP. The CDR3 loop reads CASGSAQVPHTEAFF. CDR3 DNA sequence: TGTGCTAGTGGTTCAGCACAGGTTCCTCACACTGAAGCTTTCTTT.

This clonotype was seen at least ten times. J is TRBJ1-2 and V is TRBV19; 9 nucleotides agree with TRBD1. V shed 4 bases, J shed 4 bases, and the junction held 7 bases outside the gene matches. The length of the CDR3 is 15 residues. Germline V gene sequence: CDR1 LNHDA, CDR2 SQIVND (reference sequence). CDR3 amino acids: CASSKGQGIRYGYTF. The CDR3, as DNA: TGTGCCAGTAGTAAGGGACAGGGAATTCGCTATGGCTACACCTTC.

The V call is TRBV12-3 or TRBV12-4, the J call TRBJ2-4; D may be TRBD1 (5 bases). The CDR3 has 14 residues. V dropped 6 bases and J dropped 0 bases, with 9 bases sitting between them. The CDR3, as DNA: TGTGCCAGCAGCAGGGTGCTAGCCAAAAACATTCAGTACTTC. Protein sequence: CASSRVLAKNIQYF.

This clonotype was detected a few times. This chain uses TRBV5-1 with TRBJ2-5, with 12 bases identical to TRBD2. This CDR3 region has 15 residues. CDR1 and CDR2 (germline): SGHRS, YFSETQ. J was trimmed by 1 base and V by 4 bases; bases with no gene match: 2. The CDR3 DNA reads as TGCGCCAGCAGCCCTAGCGGGAGGGTCCAAGAGACCCAGTACTTC. It translates to CASSPSGRVQETQYF.

This chain joins TRBV29-1 and TRBJ2-1; perhaps TRBD1 as D (6 bases). The V and J ends lost 4 bases and 4 bases respectively, with 11 bases between them. The length of the CDR3 is 13 residues. CDR1 is SQVTM and CDR2 is ANQGSEA in the germline V gene. CDR3 DNA: TGCAGCGTTGCGGGGCAGGGGTACAATGAGCAGTTCTTC. The encoded protein is CSVAGQGYNEQFF.

This clonotype showed up many times. V and J are TRBV20-1 and TRBJ2-5; 7 bases agree with TRBD2. V lost 6 bases, J lost 5 bases, and 6 bases stayed unmatched. The CDR3 is 12 residues long. The germline V gene encodes CDR1 DFQATT and CDR2 SNEGSKA (reference sequence). CDR3 nucleotides: TGCAGTGCATATATGGGAGGGGAGACCCAGTACTTC. Translated, it gives CSAYMGGETQYF.

This clonotype was picked up a small number of times. This sequence joins TRBV30 and TRBJ2-7; 8 bases are a match to TRBD2. The CDR3 length is 14 residues. Germline-derived CDR1 and CDR2 are GTSNPN and SVGIG (reference sequence). The V segment lost 2 bases and the J segment 0 bases; nucleotides outside the gene matches: 3. Here the CDR3 reads CAWSREGDSYEQYF. The DNA of the CDR3 is TGTGCCTGGAGTCGGGAGGGAGACTCCTACGAGCAGTACTTC.

This clonotype was observed many times. The chain joins TRBV11-3 to TRBJ2-2; D is perhaps TRBD2 (5 bases). This CDR3 contains 14 residues. Germline-derived CDR1 and CDR2 are SGHNT and YENEEA. With 5 bases removed from V and 4 bases from J, the gap between germline ends came to 11 bases. The CDR3 nucleotides are TGTGCCAGCAGCCGAGACTACGTCACCGGGGAGCTGTTTTTT. It yields the protein CASSRDYVTGELFF.

This clonotype has at least ten counts. The chain joins TRBV5-1 to TRBJ1-2; 10 nucleotides match TRBD1. The junction had 7 bases not matched to a gene; V was cut back by 4 bases and J by 7 bases. The germline gives CDR1 SGHRS, CDR2 YFSETQ. The CDR3 contains 14 residues. CDR3 amino acids: CASSPAGTGVGYTF. CDR3 nucleotide sequence: TGCGCCAGCAGCCCAGCCGGGACAGGGGTTGGCTACACCTTC.

This clonotype was recorded many times. The J gene is TRBJ2-1, the V gene TRBV19, with a possible D match to TRBD2 (5 bases). The CDR3 has 15 residues. V was shortened by 1 base and J by 0 bases, with 7 bases between the two germline ends. Germline V CDR1 and CDR2: LNHDA, SQIVND (reference sequence). The DNA for the CDR3 is TGTGCCAGTAGTATAGCGGGGAGCTCCTACAATGAGCAGTTCTTC. Translation: CASSIAGSSYNEQFF.

This clonotype was detected ten times or more. Germline and junction disagree at one end, which may indicate a read error. This sequence joins TRBV24-1 and TRBJ1-2, with D possibly matching TRBD1 (6 bases). The germline V gene has CDR1 KGHDR and CDR2 SFDVKD. The CDR3 spans 14 residues. The CDR3 bases are TGTGCCACCAGTGCTTTGGACAGAACCTATGGCTACACCTTC. Translating it yields CATSALDRTYGYTF.

This clonotype was detected ten times or more. This rearrangement joins TRBV2 to TRBJ2-3; 7 bases align to TRBD1. The CDR3 length is 12 residues. Per the germline V gene, CDR1 is SNHLY and CDR2 is FYNNEI. The ends lost 3 bases at V and 6 bases at J; junction bases unmatched: 0. The CDR3 is CASSEDRDTQYF. The DNA for the CDR3 is TGTGCCAGCAGTGAGGACAGGGATACGCAGTATTTT.

At least ten counts were recorded for this clonotype. The chain couples TRBV6-2 or TRBV6-3 to TRBJ2-1; D is undetermined. The CDR3 runs to 11 residues. Germline V gene data show CDR1 as MNHEY and CDR2 as SVGEGT. The ends were cut back, 8 bases at V and 9 bases at J, with 11 bases in the middle. The CDR3 here is CASPTCSEQFF. In nucleotides, the CDR3 is TGTGCCAGCCCCACGTGCTCTGAGCAGTTCTTC.

This clonotype was detected ten times or more. The rearrangement links TRBV27 to TRBJ1-5; 11 bases match TRBD1. CDR1 is MNHEY, CDR2 SMNVEV, per germline (reference sequence). The junction had 4 bases not matched to a gene; V was cut back by 7 bases and J by 5 bases. This CDR3 is built from 14 residues. For the CDR3, the DNA is TGTGCCAGCACAGGGACAGGGGGAGATCAGCCCCAGCATTTT. Amino acid sequence: CASTGTGGDQPQHF.

This clonotype showed up many times. The V and J genes are TRBV20-1 and TRBJ2-1; TRBD2 agrees at 7 bases. CDR3 length equals 13 residues. The trim removed 5 bases at V and 7 bases at J, leaving 8 bases unmatched. The V gene's germline CDR1 is DFQATT and CDR2 SNEGSKA (reference sequence). The CDR3 DNA reads TGCAGTGCTGCCCGGACTAGTAGTAATGAGCAGTTCTTC. It yields the protein CSAARTSSNEQFF.

The J gene is TRBJ1-3, the V gene TRBV7-6; 7 bases are shared with TRBD1. The V gene's germline CDR1 is SGHVS and CDR2 FNYEAQ. The J segment lost 4 bases and the V segment lost 1 base, leaving 10 bases of the junction unmatched. The CDR3 contains 17 residues. The CDR3 DNA follows: TGTGCCAGCAGCTTAGAACCAGGGGGAGTAGCGGGAAACACCATATATTTT. Residues: CASSLEPGGVAGNTIYF.

A few counts support this clonotype. The genes are TRBV3-1 and TRBJ2-2, with TRBD2 matching 11 bases. Trimming removed 1 base from V and 5 bases from J; junction bases left unmatched: 9. The germline V gene has CDR1 LGHDT and CDR2 YNNKEL (reference sequence). The CDR3 extends over 18 amino acids. The CDR3 nucleotides read TGTGCCAGCAGCCAAGCCGGGACTAGCGGTTTCTTGACCGGGGAGCTGTTTTTT. Translation: CASSQAGTSGFLTGELFF.